Listed below are T cell receptor beta chains from one sample, sequenced in a study of T cells after yellow fever vaccination. TCRdb called the 5' RACE reads again in MiXCR, with one record for every CDR3 protein. The sample shows about 220,000 distinct CDR3 sequences, about 3% of them seen only once. Source: CD4+ T cells sorted from PBMCs, taken 10 days after the yellow fever booster vaccination. Receptor source: a man between 18 and 29 years old who received the YFV17D yellow fever vaccine. Each CDR3 is given with its conserved first and last residue.

V	J	CDR3
TRBV5-6	TRBJ2-1	CASSLKVLRGADEQFF
TRBV7-2	TRBJ1-4	CASSLEREKLFF
TRBV18	TRBJ2-5	CASSPTDGETQYF
TRBV20-1	TRBJ2-3	CSARDRRLAGADTQYF
TRBV5-5	TRBJ1-4	CASSRDGPREEKLFF
TRBV6-5	TRBJ1-1	CASNYSGGAAEAFF
TRBV2	TRBJ1-2	CASSEDRGKSGGYTF
TRBV7-2	TRBJ1-1	CASSLARANTEAFF
TRBV27	TRBJ2-7	CASSFSGGAGEQYF
TRBV6-2/TRBV6-3	TRBJ1-6	CASSYVRGPLHF
TRBV12-3/TRBV12-4	TRBJ1-6	CASSLTPNSPLHF
TRBV7-2	TRBJ2-1	CASSLGLGQAYNEQFF
TRBV7-2	TRBJ2-3	CASSFARGGIDTQYF
TRBV19	TRBJ1-5	CASSSGQGGNQPQHF
TRBV20-1	TRBJ1-5	CSARRAGVDISTQHF
TRBV7-2	TRBJ1-3	CASSLEGQISGNTIYF
TRBV7-2	TRBJ2-3	CASSLKGTDTQYF
TRBV20-1	TRBJ1-1	CSARVRGTEAFF
TRBV7-2	TRBJ2-1	CASSLGLPSSYNEQFF
TRBV4-2	TRBJ2-1	CASSQDRAGGVSNEQFF
TRBV6-5	TRBJ2-1	CASSYFGGGEQFF
TRBV18	TRBJ1-5	CASSAEINQPQHF
TRBV7-2	TRBJ2-5	CASSRSGGLPPETQYF
TRBV7-2	TRBJ2-5	CASSFQVSETQYF
TRBV7-9	TRBJ1-1	CASSAGQGNTEAFF
TRBV20-1	TRBJ1-6	CSAESEGSPLHF